Sequencing of this T cell receptor (beta chain) was carried out in a study of tumor-infiltrating lymphocytes in oesophageal squamous cell carcinoma (dated by TCRdb to the mid-2010s). The germline V gene provides CDR1 SGHRS and CDR2 YFSETQ. The CDR3 runs 14 amino acids, cysteine and phenylalanine included. Only the CDR3 region is kept as DNA, spanning 42 bases read in frame from base 1. The junction shows trimming of 3 bases on V and 5 bases on J, and the gene matches do not reach 8 bases of it. This clonotype was seen at least ten times. Its antigen has not been determined. It has no much larger one-base neighbor in the sample; base qualities were not kept. Library construction relied on PCR. Reads for this sample came from an Illumina HiSeq 2000. Clones were called with MiXCR by TCRdb after fastp trimmed the public reads at Q25, and only in-frame beta chains were retained. Under each unique CDR3 protein, matching rows form one entry showing the most common genes and DNA. This sample is represented by about 11,000 distinct CDR3 sequences; around half of them were singletons. The ten largest clones take up around 26% of the sample.

This receptor was identified in a male donor with esophageal squamous cell carcinoma. Sequencing used esophageal tumor tissue. The chain is assembled from TRBV5-1 and TRBJ2-7; the central 7 bases match TRBD1. CDR3 region: CASSSSGTAHEQYF. The nucleotides read TGCGCCAGCAGCTCGTCCGGGACAGCCCACGAGCAGTACTTC.